This T cell receptor (beta chain) is drawn from a study of T cells expressing NK-cell markers. Germline V gene data show CDR1 as LNHNV and CDR2 as YYDKDF (reference sequence). The CDR3 extends over 16 amino acids. TCRdb re-called the 5' RACE reads, yielding one record per CDR3 amino acid sequence without DNA. The table lists roughly 280,000 distinct CDR3 sequences. This clonotype was obtained from a man aged 18 to 29 in good health. The sequencing input was blood T cells: a sorted CD56 or NKG2C T cell subset, CD4+ or CD8+ T cells, or bulk PBMC T cells (not recorded which). This chain joins TRBV15 and TRBJ2-5; there is no DNA to check the TCRdb D call of TRBD1. CDR3 protein: CATSRSGQGIGETQYF. The full variable domain, its missing parts supplied by reference TRBV15 and TRBJ2-5, is DAMVIQNPRYQVTQFGKPVTLSCSQTLNHNVMYWYQQKSSQAPKLLFHYYDKDFNNEADTPDNFQSRRPNTSFCFLDIRSPGLGDTAMYLCATSRSGQGIGETQYFGPGTRLLVL.